This entry is about one T cell receptor beta chain. The J segment lost 9 bases and the V segment lost 3 bases, leaving 11 bases of the junction unmatched. The CDR3 sequence is 16 residues long. Germline V gene lookup returns CDR1 MDHEN and CDR2 SYDVKM. These data come from a study of blood T cell repertoires in COVID-19. For the study at large: Sample material is recorded as cDNA or gDNA derived from T cells, B-cell-depleted T cells, or PBMCs.

Original methodology: How many nucleated cells were present was estimated from reference gene primer amplification. Clones were read by immunoSEQ multiplex PCR, and TCRdb kept only the in-frame ones, dropping some. V and J calls and clone size are those listed in that table; D and trimming were worked out from the DNA. Among 99,000 or so clones listed, roughly 81% were seen once. The sequencing sample was made of peripheral blood. This receptor was identified in a woman in her 70s with acute or convalescent COVID-19. This sequence joins TRBV28 and TRBJ1-6; 7 nucleotides line up with TRBD1. This CDR3 is CASSFPKDRRVSPLHF. DNA of the CDR3: TGTGCCAGCAGTTTCCCCAAGGACAGGAGGGTTTCACCCCTCCACTTT.